The source of this TCR beta chain is a study of blood T cell repertoires in COVID-19. The overall study: Spain, Italy and the United States supplied samples that represented acute and convalescent COVID-19. T cells, B-cell-depleted T cells, or PBMCs supplied cDNA or gDNA.

The authors' processing: Nucleated cell counts were estimated from reference gene primer amplification. The assay was immunoSEQ multiplex PCR, and TCRdb's table has in-frame clones only and misses some. D and trimming were read from the DNA, whereas the V and J calls and clone size are those reported in that table. This sample has more than 95,000 clones; roughly 89% occur once, and the top ten carry roughly 5%. V lost 1 base, J lost 2 bases, and 11 bases stayed unmatched. The V gene's germline CDR1 is LGHNA and CDR2 YSLEER. The CDR3 has 19 residues. This clone was picked up one time. The receptor comes from a human donor in a cohort sampled during active COVID-19. The V gene is TRBV4-3, the J gene TRBJ1-5, with TRBD1 matching over 10 bases. Sequenced: peripheral blood. This CDR3 is CASSQGWRQGAWGNQPQHF. In DNA, the CDR3 is TGCGCCAGCAGCCAAGGCTGGAGACAGGGGGCGTGGGGCAATCAGCCCCAGCATTTT.